This TCR beta chain was recovered during a study of CD8 T cells in ankylosing spondylitis. CDR1 DFQATT and CDR2 SNEGSKA come from the germline V gene (reference sequence). The CDR3 sequence is 16 residues long. Trimming took 3 bases from V and 2 from J; bases not matched to a gene: 12. The sample holds many counts of this clonotype. Its matching antigen is unknown. Quantitative molecular-barcoded 5'-RACE generated the TCR beta libraries. TCRdb processed the 5' RACE reads anew with MiXCR; each CDR3 protein has one entry. The sample has more than 150,000 distinct CDR3 sequences, 9.5% to 15% seen once; the top ten hold approximately 16%. Study results and caveats: In ankylosing spondylitis patients, matched synovial fluid reportedly showed significant enrichment of disease-linked clones. Within ankylosing spondylitis blood, a TCR beta motif made up of eight or nine highly homologous variants appeared to be characteristic.

Sequenced input: blood, either unsorted or a sorted T cell fraction (not recorded which). This TCR derives from a male donor with ankylosing spondylitis or in good health (not recorded which). This chain joins TRBV20-1 and TRBJ2-7; 8 nucleotides align to TRBD2. CDR3 in DNA: TGCAGTGCTAGTGGGGGCCCTAGCGGGTTTACCTACGAGCAGTACTTC. Translating gives CSASGGPSGFTYEQYF.